The 31 T cell receptor beta chains below were found in one sample sequenced in a study of cytomegalovirus exposure and HLA in healthy donors. The PCR had 60 Vbeta and 13 Jbeta primers. Profiling relied on immunoSEQ multiplex PCR, and the TCRdb table lists in-frame clones only, not all of them. Here the sample table reports about 75,000 clones. What was sequenced was PBMCs. The receptors shown here come from a middle-aged man in good health and CMV-seronegative.

The chain uses TRBV7-9 and TRBJ1-5; D is possibly TRBD1 (6 bases). The V and J ends lost 1 base and 6 bases respectively, with 7 bases between them. This CDR3 has 13 amino acids. Germline values: CDR1 SEHNR, CDR2 FQNEAQ (reference sequence). DNA of the CDR3: TGTGCCAGCAGCTTAGACAGGGTTCAGCCCCAGCATTTT. Its translation: CASSLDRVQPQHF.

The chain has TRBV18 and TRBJ2-3; no firm D call. There are 13 residues in the CDR3. Per germline, CDR1 KGHSH and CDR2 LQKENI. The ends were cut back, 0 bases at V and 8 bases at J, with 9 bases in the middle. The CDR3 sequence: CASSPPERSTQYF. CDR3 coding DNA: TGTGCCAGCTCACCACCTGAACGGAGTACGCAGTATTTT. The full variable domain, with the rest looked up from reference TRBV18 and TRBJ2-3, is NAGVMQNPRHLVRRRGQEARLRCSPMKGHSHVYWYRQLPEEGLKFMVYLQKENIIDESGMPKERFSAEFPKEGPSILRIQQVVRGDSAAYFCASSPPERSTQYFGPGTRLTVL.

The chain joins TRBV4-1 to TRBJ2-5; D perhaps matches TRBD1 (6 bases). The tail of the sequence fits TRBJ2-7 better, so the J call may be wrong. CDR3 size: 14 residues. Germline V lookup: CDR1 MGHRA, CDR2 YSYEKL. The CDR3 sequence: CASSQDRGRYEQYF. CDR3 DNA sequence: TGCGCCAGCAGCCAAGACAGGGGTAGGTACGAGCAGTACTTC.

The gene calls are TRBV15 and TRBJ1-6; 7 nucleotides line up with TRBD1. With V trimmed by 3 bases and J by 10 bases, 6 bases remained unmatched. Germline CDR1 LNHNV, CDR2 YYDKDF (reference sequence). The CDR3 totals 14 residues. The CDR3 DNA follows: TGTGCCACCAGCAGGGGGACAGAGGAATCACCCCTCCACTTT. Translation: CATSRGTEESPLHF.

This chain connects TRBV7-9 to TRBJ2-3, with TRBD2 identical over 7 bases. Germline V gene data show CDR1 as SEHNR and CDR2 as FQNEAQ (reference sequence). Trimming removed 6 bases from V and 2 bases from J; junction bases left unmatched: 8. This CDR3 spans 15 amino acids. CDR3 sequence (DNA): TGTGCCAGCAGGGCCATACGGGACTACACAGATACGCAGTATTTT. Amino acids: CASRAIRDYTDTQYF.

The chain uses TRBV6-4 and TRBJ2-5; 10 bases are shared with TRBD2. The CDR3 runs to 14 residues. V shed 8 bases and J 4 bases; nucleotides not matched to a gene: 7. CDR1 and CDR2 from the germline V gene are MRHNA and SNTAGT. The CDR3 bases are TGTGCCAGCCCGTTACTAGCGGGGATAGAGACCCAGTACTTC. Translated, it gives CASPLLAGIETQYF.

For this clone: This likely comes from a read error, as the CDR3 has no conserved phenylalanine or tryptophan at its end. It is unclear where the CDR3 begins or ends on the DNA, so no DNA is shown, and the CDR3 is as TCRdb lists it. The chain employs TRBV7-9 and TRBJ1-2; TRBD1 was called by the table and not checked on the DNA. Germline CDR1 SEHNR, CDR2 FQNEAQ (reference sequence). With termini counted, the CDR3 has 12 amino acids. The CDR3 region is CASSLDGASFAD.

V and J are TRBV4-1 and TRBJ2-1; the D is unclear. This CDR3 has 17 residues. V was pared by 0 bases and J by 5 bases, with 17 bases between. Germline CDR1 MGHRA, CDR2 YSYEKL. The CDR3 reads CASSQESSLPVDNEQFF. CDR3 coding DNA: TGCGCCAGCAGCCAAGAATCGTCACTTCCGGTGGACAATGAGCAGTTCTTC.

The CDR3 here is CASSFDGGHWKYF. The CDR3 nucleotides read TGTGCCAGCAGCTTCGACGGGGGGCATTGGAAGTACTTC. The chain has TRBV7-9 and TRBJ2-7; a weak D match, TRBD2 (7 bases). This CDR3 comprises 13 residues. V was pared by 3 bases and J by 11 bases, with 17 bases between. Germline assignment: CDR1 SEHNR and CDR2 FQNEAQ (reference sequence).

The chain recombines TRBV6-5 with TRBJ1-6; TRBD1 is a possible D gene (6 bases). V gave up 7 bases and J gave up 5 bases, with 15 bases separating them. Germline V gene lookup returns CDR1 MNHEY and CDR2 SVGAGI. This CDR3 contains 15 residues. The CDR3 DNA reads TGTGCCAGCAACCAACAGGGATCCAATAATTCACCCCTCCACTTT. It translates to CASNQQGSNNSPLHF.

This rearrangement joins TRBV30 to TRBJ2-1; 8 bases are a match to TRBD2. The germline gives CDR1 GTSNPN, CDR2 SVGIG (reference sequence). The CDR3 runs 13 residues. J gave up 5 bases and V 3 bases, and 3 bases lay outside the gene matches. The DNA for the CDR3 is TGTGCCTGGAGGGAACTAGCGGACAATGAGCAGTTCTTC. Its translation is CAWRELADNEQFF. Complete variable domain (other parts from reference TRBV30 and TRBJ2-1): SQTIHQWPATLVQPVGSPLSLECTVEGTSNPNLYWYRQAAGRGLQLLFYSVGIGQISSEVPQNLSASRPQDRQFILSSKKLLLSDSGFYLCAWRELADNEQFFGPGTRLTVL.

The genes are TRBV7-6 and TRBJ1-4; 8 bases fit TRBD1. Germline lookup yields CDR1 SGHVS and CDR2 FNYEAQ. V was pared by 4 bases and J by 6 bases, with 22 bases of the junction left unmatched. The CDR3 sequence is 20 residues long. CDR3 nucleotides: TGTGCCAGCAGCTCGGGAGGCAGGGGGCTTTCTCTCCCCCTACATGAAAAACTGTTTTTT. Its translation is CASSSGGRGLSLPLHEKLFF.

This sequence joins TRBV19 and TRBJ2-5, with 7 bases matching TRBD1. Germline V CDR1 and CDR2: LNHDA, SQIVND (reference sequence). This CDR3 contains 14 residues. J lost 4 bases, V lost 5 bases, and 7 bases had no gene match. The CDR3 DNA is TGTGCCAGTAGTTTACGCAAGGGGGCAGAGACCCAGTACTTC. Translated: CASSLRKGAETQYF.

The V gene is TRBV7-9, the J gene TRBJ2-1; D not certain. Germline CDR1 SEHNR, CDR2 FQNEAQ (reference sequence). The V end was cut by 1 base, the J end by 8 bases, with 6 bases between. The CDR3 is made up of 12 amino acids. The CDR3 DNA follows: TGTGCCAGCAGCTTAGTACTTTATGAGCAGTTCTTC. Translated: CASSLVLYEQFF. Full variable domain (rest looked up from reference TRBV7-9 and TRBJ2-1): DTGVSQNPRHKITKRGQNVTFRCDPISEHNRLYWYRQTLGQGPEFLTYFQNEAQLEKSRLLSDRFSAERPKGSFSTLEIQRTEQGDSAMYLCASSLVLYEQFFGPGTRLTVL.

The chain is built from TRBV11-2 and TRBJ2-2; 8 nucleotides agree with TRBD2. The V gene's germline CDR1 is SGHAT and CDR2 FQNNGV. The CDR3 runs 15 residues. V lost 2 bases to trimming and J lost 4 bases; unmatched junction nucleotides: 3. CDR3 in DNA: TGTGCCAGCAGCTTAAGAAGCGGGGGCACCGGGGAGCTGTTTTTT. It encodes CASSLRSGGTGELFF.

This chain connects TRBV30 to TRBJ1-6; tentative D call: TRBD1 (6 bases). The CDR3 is 19 residues long. Germline V gives CDR1 GTSNPN, CDR2 SVGIG (reference sequence). V was clipped by 0 bases and J by 1 base, with 19 bases between them. The CDR3: CAWSVKKTSGVSYNSPLHF. CDR3 DNA: TGTGCCTGGAGTGTAAAAAAAACCTCAGGGGTGTCCTATAATTCACCCCTCCACTTT.

The V gene is TRBV6-5, the J gene TRBJ2-3; 8 bases line up with TRBD2. The germline CDR1 and CDR2 sequences are MNHEY and SVGAGI. The CDR3 has 13 amino acids. The V and J ends lost 10 bases and 2 bases, in that order; junction bases with no gene match: 5. This CDR3 is CATSRGDTDTQYF. CDR3 sequence (DNA): TGTGCCACTTCGCGGGGGGACACAGATACGCAGTATTTT.

This chain joins TRBV7-2 and TRBJ1-2; D is possibly TRBD1 (5 bases). The CDR3 runs 14 residues. Germline V gene data show CDR1 as SGHTA and CDR2 as FQGNSA. The V end was cut by 3 bases, the J end by 4 bases, with 12 bases between. The CDR3 here is CASSLKGVPYGYTF. CDR3 DNA: TGTGCCAGCAGCTTGAAAGGGGTTCCCTATGGCTACACCTTC.

J is TRBJ2-2 and V is TRBV18; D gene uncertain. The CDR3 spans 15 residues. Deletions cut 3 bases from V and 4 bases from J, with 12 bases between. Germline lookup yields CDR1 KGHSH and CDR2 LQKENI. The CDR3 nucleotides are TGTGCCAGCTCACCCTTTGATCCGGGCACCGGGGAGCTGTTTTTT. Translated: CASSPFDPGTGELFF.

This chain links TRBV5-4 with TRBJ2-2; no definite D call. The CDR3 runs to 14 residues. Germline V gene data show CDR1 as SGHNT and CDR2 as YYREEE (reference sequence). V lost 2 bases, J lost 4 bases, and 9 bases lay in between. CDR3 sequence (DNA): TGTGCCAGCAGCTTAGGCGGTACCACCGGGGAGCTGTTTTTT. Its protein is CASSLGGTTGELFF. The full variable domain, its missing parts supplied by reference TRBV5-4 and TRBJ2-2, is ETGVTQSPTHLIKTRGQQVTLRCSSQSGHNTVSWYQQALGQGPQFIFQYYREEENGRGNFPPRFSGLQFPNYSSELNVNALELDDSALYLCASSLGGTTGELFFGEGSRLTVL.

The chain recombines TRBV28 with TRBJ1-2; TRBD1 agrees at 9 bases. CDR3 size: 11 residues. Unmatched junction bases numbered 9, after V lost 10 bases and J lost 12 bases. Germline assignment: CDR1 MDHEN and CDR2 SYDVKM. The CDR3 here is CATQRDRVNTF. In nucleotides, the CDR3 is TGTGCCACTCAACGGGACAGGGTAAACACCTTC.

The J gene is TRBJ1-1, the V gene TRBV2; a possible D gene is TRBD1 (6 bases). The CDR3 sequence is 12 residues long. The V end was cut by 6 bases, the J end by 6 bases, with 11 bases between. Germline-derived CDR1 and CDR2 are SNHLY and FYNNEI. CDR3 sequence: CASRSGVPEAFF. The CDR3, as DNA: TGTGCCAGCAGGTCAGGGGTCCCTGAAGCTTTCTTT.

The chain uses TRBV6-6 and TRBJ1-5, with D possibly being TRBD1 (5 bases). The CDR3 runs 14 residues. Germline-derived CDR1 and CDR2 are MNHNY and SVGAGI (reference sequence). Trimming took 2 bases from V and 1 from J, leaving 6 bases between them. This chain's CDR3 is CASSYPGSNQPQHF. The CDR3 DNA reads as TGTGCCAGCAGTTACCCAGGGAGCAATCAGCCCCAGCATTTT.

The rearrangement links TRBV7-9 to TRBJ2-7, with D perhaps TRBD2 (6 bases). The CDR3 consists of 13 residues. Trimming removed 0 bases from V and 6 bases from J, with 9 bases in between. Germline values: CDR1 SEHNR, CDR2 FQNEAQ (reference sequence). CDR3: CASSLANGGEQYF. The CDR3, as DNA: TGTGCCAGCAGCTTAGCTAACGGGGGCGAGCAGTACTTC.

This rearrangement joins TRBV7-9 to TRBJ1-5, with 8 bases fitting TRBD1. J was trimmed by 1 base and V by 9 bases; bases with no gene match: 5. The CDR3 sequence is 14 residues long. CDR1 and CDR2 (germline): SEHNR, FQNEAQ (reference sequence). This chain's CDR3 is CASQGAGSNQPQHF. The CDR3 DNA sequence: TGTGCCAGTCAGGGGGCTGGAAGCAATCAGCCCCAGCATTTT.

The rearrangement joins TRBV30 to TRBJ2-5, with unresolved D. Germline values: CDR1 GTSNPN, CDR2 SVGIG (reference sequence). The length of the CDR3 is 13 residues. Trimming cost V 2 bases and J 12 bases, with 19 bases left between them. CDR3 DNA: TGTGCCTGGAGTCTGTCGGGTGCGGCCCCGAAGTACTTC. Its protein is CAWSLSGAAPKYF.

This chain uses TRBV30 with TRBJ1-6, with D tentatively TRBD1 (6 bases). This CDR3 contains 14 residues. The germline gives CDR1 GTSNPN, CDR2 SVGIG (reference sequence). Trimming took off 2 bases at V and 5 bases at J, with 10 bases between the two ends. CDR3 DNA sequence: TGTGCCTGGAGTAGGAAGGGGGATAATTCACCCCTCCACTTT. Protein sequence: CAWSRKGDNSPLHF.

The chain links TRBV2 to TRBJ2-1, with a tentative D call TRBD2 (6 bases). The CDR3 has 14 amino acids. Germline-derived CDR1 and CDR2 are SNHLY and FYNNEI. V dropped 5 bases and J dropped 5 bases, with 13 bases sitting between them. The CDR3 reads CASSFRASDNEQFF. CDR3 bases: TGTGCCAGCAGTTTTCGGGCTAGCGACAATGAGCAGTTCTTC.

The CDR3 coding sequence is TGTGCCAGTAGTATCCCTTGGCAGCACAGCTCCTACAATGAGCAGTTCTTC. It is translated as CASSIPWQHSSYNEQFF. The gene calls are TRBV19 and TRBJ2-1; D is ambiguous. CDR3 length: 17 residues. Germline V gene sequence: CDR1 LNHDA, CDR2 SQIVND (reference sequence). Trimming cost V 3 bases and J 0 bases, with 15 bases left between them. Based on the CDR3 plus reference TRBV19 and TRBJ2-1, the full variable domain is DGGITQSPKYLFRKEGQNVTLSCEQNLNHDAMYWYRQDPGQGLRLIYYSQIVNDFQKGDIAEGYSVSREKKESFPLTVTSAQKNPTAFYLCASSIPWQHSSYNEQFFGPGTRLTVL.

The gene calls are TRBV28 and TRBJ2-2, with 10 bases identical to TRBD2. The length of the CDR3 is 16 residues. Germline trimming cut 7 bases from V and 6 bases from J; bases unmatched to any gene: 11. CDR1 is MDHEN and CDR2 is SYDVKM in the germline V gene. Here the CDR3 reads CASIPSGLAGAGELFF. The DNA for the CDR3 is TGTGCCAGCATCCCTAGCGGGCTAGCGGGGGCCGGGGAGCTGTTTTTT.

The chain employs TRBV7-3 and TRBJ2-3, with TRBD2 matching 7 bases. CDR3 length: 16 amino acids. The germline CDR1 and CDR2 sequences are SGHTA and FQGTGA. With 2 bases clipped from V and 4 bases from J, the junction kept 9 bases outside the gene matches. The CDR3 reads CASSLLGGSSADTQYF. The CDR3 DNA sequence: TGTGCCAGCAGCTTATTGGGGGGGTCGTCAGCAGATACGCAGTATTTT.